The 3 T cell receptor beta chains below all came from one sample that was sequenced in a study of T cell repertoires in ileal Crohn's disease. Lamina propria lymphocytes from surgical specimens were isolated on a density gradient before sorting. Some clones are missing from TCRdb's copy, which holds only in-frame ones; the method was immunoSEQ multiplex PCR. The sample has approximately 2,700 clones, 80% to 95% seen once. Sequenced input: CD4+ T cells sorted from the ileum. These receptors all stem from an adult with Crohn's disease.

The V call is TRBV2, the J call TRBJ1-5; 8 bases match TRBD1. J was trimmed by 4 bases and V by 7 bases; bases with no gene match: 6. From germline, CDR1 is SNHLY and CDR2 FYNNEI. The CDR3 covers 14 residues. Written as DNA, the CDR3 is TGTGCCAGCACCGACAGGGGATGGAATCAGCCCCAGCATTTT. Its protein is CASTDRGWNQPQHF.

J is TRBJ1-6 and V is TRBV30; 9 positions agree with TRBD1. The V gene's germline CDR1 is GTSNPN and CDR2 SVGIG (reference sequence). The CDR3 is 14 residues long. The V gene end was trimmed by 2 bases and the J gene end by 8 bases; junction bases not matched to a gene: 4. In DNA, the CDR3 is TGTGCCTGGAGTAAGGGACAGGGAGATTCACCCCTCCACTTT. Translation: CAWSKGQGDSPLHF.

This clone has a handful of counts. The V and J genes are TRBV19 and TRBJ1-2; TRBD1 agrees at 9 bases. CDR1 and CDR2 from the germline V gene are LNHDA and SQIVND (reference sequence). The CDR3 spans 14 residues. The V and J ends lost 2 bases and 6 bases, in that order; junction bases with no gene match: 4. In DNA form, the CDR3 reads TGTGCCAGTAGTATACAACAGGGGGCCCATGGCTACACCTTC. Translating gives CASSIQQGAHGYTF.